The T cell receptor (beta chain) under discussion was sequenced for a study of T cells expressing NK-cell markers. TCRdb reanalyzed the 5' RACE reads, giving one entry per CDR3 protein sequence and no DNA. The listing contains 300,000 to 450,000 distinct CDR3 sequences. The sample taken for sequencing was blood T cells: a sorted CD56 or NKG2C T cell subset, CD4+ or CD8+ T cells, or bulk PBMC T cells (not recorded which). This receptor was obtained from a man aged 18-75 years in good health.

This CDR3 reads CSASGEGTEAFF. The rearrangement links TRBV20-1 to TRBJ1-1. Germline lookup yields CDR1 DFQATT and CDR2 SNEGSKA (reference sequence). This CDR3 contains 12 residues.